The rows below give T cell receptor beta chains drawn from one sample of a study of a mutant IDH1 vaccine in newly diagnosed glioma. The antigens of these receptors remain unknown. TCRdb keeps only in-frame clones here, not all; method: immunoSEQ multiplex PCR. In the table there are some 22,000 clones, 70% to 85% of which are singletons. The starting material was PBMCs, obtained from a glioma patient whose treatment included an IDH1 peptide vaccine. The origin of the receptors is a man in his forties with glioma. CDR3s include the opening cysteine and the closing phenylalanine or tryptophan. Each record gives: J gene, D gene, clone size, V gene, CDR3 protein, CDR3 DNA. D genes are given only for firm matches. Size values are once, few and many counts, or a class for expanded clones, and some rows have none.

J: TRBJ1-2
D: .
size: .
V: TRBV7-9
CDR3: CASSFYLPGRRIGYTF
DNA: TGTGCCAGCAGCTTCTATTTACCGGGACGTCGGATTGGCTACACCTTC

J: TRBJ2-3
D: .
size: .
V: TRBV11-3
CDR3: CASNLGGRQGDTQYF
DNA: TGTGCCAGCAACCTAGGGGGACGGCAGGGAGATACGCAGTATTTT

J: TRBJ2-5
D: TRBD1
size: .
V: TRBV6-5
CDR3: CASSWTGQETQYF
DNA: TGTGCCAGCAGTTGGACAGGGCAAGAGACCCAGTACTTC

J: TRBJ1-1
D: .
size: .
V: TRBV10-3
CDR3: CAISESKGSGTEAFF
DNA: TGTGCCATCAGTGAGTCGAAGGGGTCGGGCACTGAAGCTTTCTTT

J: TRBJ2-2
D: .
size: .
V: TRBV29-1
CDR3: CSVEVLANTGELFF
DNA: TGCAGCGTTGAGGTTCTAGCGAACACCGGGGAGCTGTTTTTT

J: TRBJ2-1
D: .
size: .
V: TRBV30
CDR3: CAWSRRSFAEQFF
DNA: TGTGCCTGGAGCCGACGGTCTTTTGCGGAGCAGTTCTTC

J: TRBJ2-1
D: TRBD2
size: .
V: TRBV9
CDR3: CASSPMTSGENNEQFF
DNA: TGTGCCAGCAGCCCGATGACTAGCGGGGAAAACAATGAGCAGTTCTTC

J: TRBJ2-3
D: .
size: once
V: TRBV2
CDR3: CASSEGTGTDTQYF
DNA: TGTGCCAGCAGTGAAGGGACAGGCACAGATACGCAGTATTTT

J: TRBJ2-5
D: TRBD2
size: .
V: TRBV7-2
CDR3: CASSLALGGRETQYF
DNA: TGTGCCAGCAGCTTAGCCCTTGGCGGGAGAGAGACCCAGTACTTC

J: TRBJ2-7
D: TRBD2
size: .
V: TRBV19
CDR3: CASSASAGLAGGEQYF
DNA: TGTGCCAGTAGTGCCTCGGCGGGACTAGCGGGAGGCGAGCAGTACTTC

J: TRBJ1-2
D: .
size: .
V: TRBV6-1
CDR3: CASSEGFGLGGYTF
DNA: TGTGCCAGCAGTGAAGGTTTTGGACTCGGGGGCTACACCTTC

J: TRBJ2-1
D: TRBD2
size: .
V: TRBV4-2
CDR3: CASSRTSVYNEQFF
DNA: TGTGCCAGCAGCCGGACTAGCGTATACAATGAGCAGTTCTTC

J: TRBJ2-6
D: .
size: .
V: TRBV7-2
CDR3: CASSLGSGANVLTF
DNA: TGTGCCAGCAGCTTAGGATCTGGGGCCAACGTCCTGACTTTC

J: TRBJ2-2
D: TRBD2
size: .
V: TRBV19
CDR3: CASTPRPGTTVTGELFF
DNA: TGTGCCAGTACCCCCAGACCGGGGACTACGGTCACCGGGGAGCTGTTTTTT

J: TRBJ2-2
D: TRBD2
size: .
V: TRBV19
CDR3: CASRTGTSVNTGELFF
DNA: TGTGCCAGTAGGACCGGGACTAGCGTGAACACCGGGGAGCTGTTTTTT

J: TRBJ2-1
D: TRBD2
size: once
V: TRBV7-9
CDR3: CASSPFLAGLNEQFF
DNA: TGTGCCAGCAGCCCTTTCCTAGCGGGACTCAATGAGCAGTTCTTC

J: TRBJ2-4
D: .
size: .
V: TRBV5-1
CDR3: CASSLEGWIQYF
DNA: TGCGCCAGCAGCTTAGAGGGTTGGATTCAGTACTTC

J: TRBJ2-5
D: .
size: .
V: TRBV11-3
CDR3: CASSSQAGETQYF
DNA: TGTGCCAGCAGCTCTCAGGCGGGGGAGACCCAGTACTTC

J: TRBJ2-3
D: TRBD2
size: .
V: TRBV5-6
CDR3: CASSLLRLAGGDTQYF
DNA: TGTGCCAGCAGCTTGTTGAGACTAGCGGGAGGAGATACGCAGTATTTT

J: TRBJ1-4
D: TRBD1
size: .
V: TRBV5-6
CDR3: CASSLIQGDEKLFF
DNA: TGTGCCAGCAGCTTGATCCAGGGGGACGAAAAACTGTTTTTT

J: TRBJ1-2
D: .
size: .
V: TRBV29-1
CDR3: CSVEGRGPLGYGYTF
DNA: TGCAGCGTTGAAGGGAGAGGGCCCCTAGGCTATGGCTACACCTTC

J: TRBJ2-4
D: TRBD1
size: .
V: TRBV5-5
CDR3: CASSLATAGGDNIQYF
DNA: TGTGCCAGCAGCTTGGCGACGGCAGGGGGCGACAACATTCAGTACTTC

J: TRBJ2-3
D: .
size: .
V: TRBV7-9
CDR3: CASSLGAEDTQYF
DNA: TGTGCCAGCAGCTTGGGGGCCGAAGATACGCAGTATTTT